This paragraph reports one T cell receptor beta chain. In the source study's methods: Estimated nucleated cell counts came from reference gene primer amplification. The assay was immunoSEQ multiplex PCR, and TCRdb's table has in-frame clones only and misses some. V, J and clone size derive from that table, while D and trimming were established from the DNA sequence. Here the sample spans about 120,000 clones, around 89% being singletons. This entry belongs to a study of blood T cell repertoires in COVID-19. Across the whole study: T cells, B-cell-depleted T cells, or PBMCs supplied cDNA or gDNA.

The CDR3 has 13 amino acids. The V gene's germline CDR1 is SGDLS and CDR2 YYNGEE. The ends lost 5 bases at V and 7 bases at J; junction bases unmatched: 6. Seattle researchers signed up patients amid active infection and tracked them longitudinally. The clonotype originates from a woman aged 55-69 years with COVID-19, enrolled during active disease. The chain has TRBV9 and TRBJ2-7; 10 bases match TRBD1. Sequencing was carried out using peripheral blood. The CDR3 reads CASRKTGGWEQYF. The CDR3 coding sequence is TGTGCCAGCAGAAAGACAGGGGGCTGGGAGCAGTACTTC.